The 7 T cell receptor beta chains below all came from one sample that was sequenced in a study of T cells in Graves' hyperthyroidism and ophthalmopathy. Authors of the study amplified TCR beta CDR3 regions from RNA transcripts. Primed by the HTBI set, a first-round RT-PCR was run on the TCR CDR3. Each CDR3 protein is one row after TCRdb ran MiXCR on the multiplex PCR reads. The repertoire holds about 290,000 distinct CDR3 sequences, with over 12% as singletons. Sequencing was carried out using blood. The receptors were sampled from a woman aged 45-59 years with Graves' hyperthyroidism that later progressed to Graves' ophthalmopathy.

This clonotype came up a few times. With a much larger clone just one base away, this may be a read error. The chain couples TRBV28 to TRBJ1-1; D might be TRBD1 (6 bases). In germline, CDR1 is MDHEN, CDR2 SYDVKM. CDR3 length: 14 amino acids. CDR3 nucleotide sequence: TGTGCCAGCAGATCCGGACAGCCGAACGCTGAAGCTTTCTTT. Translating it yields CASRSGQPNAEAFF.

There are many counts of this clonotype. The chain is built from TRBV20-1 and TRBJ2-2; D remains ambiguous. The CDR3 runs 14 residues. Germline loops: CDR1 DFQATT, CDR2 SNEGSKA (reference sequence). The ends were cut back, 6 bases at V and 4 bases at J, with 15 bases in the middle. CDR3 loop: CSAPRSRSTGELFF. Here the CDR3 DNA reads TGCAGTGCCCCTCGATCGCGGAGCACCGGGGAGCTGTTTTTT.

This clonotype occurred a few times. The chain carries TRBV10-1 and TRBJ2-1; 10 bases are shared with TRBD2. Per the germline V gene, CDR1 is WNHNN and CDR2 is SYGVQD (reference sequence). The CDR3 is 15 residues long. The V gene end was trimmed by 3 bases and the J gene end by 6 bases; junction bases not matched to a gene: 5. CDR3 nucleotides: TGCGCCAGCAGTGATCCGAGCGGGAGGGCCAATGAGCAGTTCTTC. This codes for CASSDPSGRANEQFF.

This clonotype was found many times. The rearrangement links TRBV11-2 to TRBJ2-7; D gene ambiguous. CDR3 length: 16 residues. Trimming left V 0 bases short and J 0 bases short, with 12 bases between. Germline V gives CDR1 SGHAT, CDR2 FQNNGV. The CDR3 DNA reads TGTGCCAGCAGCTTAGATCAGAAACAGTTCTCCTACGAGCAGTACTTC. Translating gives CASSLDQKQFSYEQYF.

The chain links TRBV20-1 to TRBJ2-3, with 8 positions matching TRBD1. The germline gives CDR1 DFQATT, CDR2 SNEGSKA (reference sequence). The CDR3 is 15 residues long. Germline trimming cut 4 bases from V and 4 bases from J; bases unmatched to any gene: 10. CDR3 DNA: TGCAGTGCTATCCCGGGACAGGAAAGCGCAGATACGCAGTATTTT. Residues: CSAIPGQESADTQYF.

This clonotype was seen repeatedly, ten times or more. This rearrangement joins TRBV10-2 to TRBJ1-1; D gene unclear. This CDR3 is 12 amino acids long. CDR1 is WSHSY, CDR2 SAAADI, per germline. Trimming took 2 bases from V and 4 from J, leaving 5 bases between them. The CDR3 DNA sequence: TGCGCCAGCAGTGAGCGAGGCACTGAAGCTTTCTTT. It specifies CASSERGTEAFF.

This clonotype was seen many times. The CDR3 region is CASLAGGADSPLHF. The CDR3 DNA reads as TGTGCCAGCTTGGCAGGGGGCGCGGATTCACCCCTCCACTTT. The chain combines TRBV18 with TRBJ1-6, with 8 nucleotides matching TRBD1. The CDR3 contains 14 residues. The trim removed 7 bases at V and 8 bases at J, leaving 7 bases unmatched. Germline CDR1 is KGHSH and CDR2 is LQKENI.